These 27 T cell receptor beta chains came from one sample sequenced in a study of breast tumors, draining lymph nodes, adjacent tissues listed by TCRdb under 2016. Library preparation employed multiplex PCR. The instrument given in TCRdb is Illumina HiSeq 2000. TCRdb cleaned the public reads at Q25 with fastp, built clones with MiXCR and kept in-frame beta chains. Each record represents a unique CDR3 protein, reported with the most common genes and DNA among its rows. The sample table shows hundreds of thousands of distinct CDR3 sequences, and 32% are seen once. Together, the top ten hold just over 1.4% of the sample. Lymph node samples were obtained from the axillary draining lymph nodes of breast cancer patients. The sample taken for sequencing was axillary lymph node tissue. Receptors originate from a female donor with breast cancer. Some clones in this sample may be carry-over from other donors' samples.

In its sample, this clonotype was seen many times. The chain uses TRBV6-2 or TRBV6-3 and TRBJ1-5, with D hard to call. The germline CDR1 and CDR2 sequences are MNHEY and SVGEGT. V was pared by 4 bases and J by 2 bases, with 21 bases between. The CDR3 is made up of 18 amino acids. The DNA for the CDR3 is TGTGCCAGCAGTTCGAATCGTGGACGCTCTTATGGCAATCAGCCCCAGCATTTT. It translates to CASSSNRGRSYGNQPQHF.

This clonotype was detected ten times or more. The CDR3 DNA follows: TGTGCCAGCAGCTTGGGGGGAGCCACTGGCACCAACGAGCAGTACTTC. The encoded protein is CASSLGGATGTNEQYF. This chain joins TRBV7-2 and TRBJ2-7, with a possible D match to TRBD2 (6 bases). V shed 3 bases and J shed 5 bases, with 20 bases lying between them. The germline gives CDR1 SGHTA, CDR2 FQGNSA. This CDR3 is built from 16 residues.

In its sample, this clonotype was seen many times. This chain links TRBV7-9 with TRBJ2-5, with 7 bases matching TRBD2. The ends lost 5 bases at V and 2 bases at J; junction bases unmatched: 8. The CDR3 contains 15 residues. Germline V gene lookup returns CDR1 SEHNR and CDR2 FQNEAQ (reference sequence). The CDR3 loop reads CASSPRAGEQETQYF. In DNA, the CDR3 is TGTGCCAGCAGCCCCCGGGCGGGGGAACAAGAGACCCAGTACTTC.

CDR3: CASSYSRTGGIIWSGNTIYF. CDR3 DNA: TGTGCCAGCAGTTACTCCCGGACAGGGGGTATTATTTGGTCTGGAAACACCATATATTTT. The chain carries TRBV6-5 and TRBJ1-3; TRBD1 matches 10 bases. This CDR3 is built from 20 residues. J was trimmed by 1 base and V by 0 bases; bases with no gene match: 12. CDR1 and CDR2 from the germline V gene are MNHEY and SVGAGI.

This clonotype was recorded at least ten times. This chain links TRBV3-2 with TRBJ2-7; TRBD1 is the table's D call and was not checked against the DNA. TRBV3-2 is classified as a pseudogene. There are 15 residues in the CDR3. This CDR3 reads CASITGPNSPYEQYF. The CDR3 DNA sequence: TGTGCCAGCATTACGGGACCAAACTCCCCCTACGAGCAGTACTTC.

The J gene is TRBJ2-1, the V gene TRBV27, with TRBD2 matching over 7 bases. With V trimmed by 7 bases and J by 7 bases, 10 bases remained unmatched. This CDR3 has 14 amino acids. Germline lookup yields CDR1 MNHEY and CDR2 SMNVEV (reference sequence). CDR3 sequence (DNA): TGTGCCAGCAAGTGGGACGGGGGGTCAAATGAGCAGTTCTTC. Protein sequence: CASKWDGGSNEQFF.

V gene TRBV19 combines with J gene TRBJ1-6; 9 nucleotides line up with TRBD1. CDR1 and CDR2 (germline): LNHDA, SQIVND (reference sequence). The trim removed 4 bases at V and 7 bases at J, leaving 5 bases unmatched. This CDR3 has 15 amino acids. In nucleotides, the CDR3 is TGTGCCAGTAGTACCGACAGGGGGTGGAATTCACCCCTCCACTTT. Translated: CASSTDRGWNSPLHF.

The chain uses TRBV7-9 and TRBJ2-1; 9 bases fit TRBD2. The CDR3 is made up of 16 amino acids. V dropped 5 bases and J dropped 8; count of bases not matched to a gene: 13. Per germline, CDR1 SEHNR and CDR2 FQNEAQ (reference sequence). CDR3 region: CASSLKSSGTYDEQFF. CDR3 nucleotides: TGTGCCAGCAGCCTAAAATCTAGCGGGACTTACGATGAGCAGTTCTTC.

The chain recombines TRBV4-1 with TRBJ1-2, with D tentatively TRBD1 (6 bases). Germline V gene data show CDR1 as MGHRA and CDR2 as YSYEKL. Trimming pared 0 bases from V and 12 bases from J, leaving 17 bases between. The CDR3 has 14 residues. CDR3 nucleotides: TGCGCCAGCAGCCAAGAGGGGACACGGAGTGGAAACACCTTC. Translated: CASSQEGTRSGNTF.

Ten or more counts support this clonotype. The chain employs TRBV6-6 and TRBJ2-7, with 7 bases lining up with TRBD1. CDR1 is MNHNY, CDR2 SVGAGI, per germline (reference sequence). This CDR3 comprises 14 residues. The V and J ends lost 5 bases and 7 bases, in that order; junction bases with no gene match: 11. The CDR3 is CASSTQGTLREQYF. The CDR3 DNA is TGTGCCAGCAGTACACAGGGGACCCTTCGGGAGCAGTACTTC.

At least ten counts were recorded for this clonotype. The CDR3 bases are TGTGCCAGCAGACTCGGGAGGGGGGGGAATGAGCAGTTCTTC. Translation gives CASRLGRGGNEQFF. V gene TRBV7-3 combines with J gene TRBJ2-1, with 8 bases matching TRBD2. The germline V gene has CDR1 SGHTA and CDR2 FQGTGA. CDR3 length: 14 residues. V shed 6 bases and J 7 bases; nucleotides not matched to a gene: 8.

In regard to this clonotype: A clone one base away is much larger, so this may be a read error. This chain connects TRBV11-2 to TRBJ2-5, with unresolved D. Germline V CDR1 and CDR2: SGHAT, FQNNGV. V was pared by 4 bases and J by 4 bases, with 13 bases between. The CDR3 covers 14 residues. The CDR3 reads CASSSRRLTETQYF. The CDR3 nucleotides are TGTGCCAGCAGCTCGCGCCGTTTAACAGAGACCCAGTACTTC.

This clonotype was counted between two and nine times. Given a much more abundant clone one base away, this may be a read error. The chain combines TRBV7-2 with TRBJ2-7, with D possibly being TRBD2 (6 bases). Germline V gene data show CDR1 as SGHTA and CDR2 as FQGNSA. There are 13 residues in the CDR3. V lost 8 bases and J 5 bases, leaving 16 bases between the germline ends. CDR3 sequence reads: CASGRQALHEQYF. CDR3 in DNA: TGTGCCAGCGGGAGGCAGGCCCTCCACGAGCAGTACTTC.

Ten or more counts support this clonotype. The genes are TRBV12-3 or TRBV12-4 and TRBJ1-3; D is unclear. The V and J ends lost 8 bases and 0 bases respectively, with 11 bases between them. The CDR3 extends over 14 amino acids. The CDR3 DNA is TGTGCCAGCCGAAACGGGGACTCTGGAAACACCATATATTTT. It codes for CASRNGDSGNTIYF.

This clonotype came up many times. This chain links TRBV5-5 with TRBJ1-5, with D maybe TRBD1 (5 bases). The length of the CDR3 is 16 residues. From germline, CDR1 is SGHKS and CDR2 YYEKEE (reference sequence). V gave up 4 bases and J gave up 11 bases, with 25 bases separating them. The CDR3 DNA sequence: TGTGCCAGCAGCCCCGAACTAGGCAGGGACCTTAGGGCCCAGCATTTT. Translation: CASSPELGRDLRAQHF.

The chain couples TRBV11-3 to TRBJ2-3; perhaps TRBD2 as D (6 bases). CDR1 is SGHNT and CDR2 is YENEEA in the germline V gene. V lost 3 bases and J lost 2, with 12 bases in between. CDR3 length: 15 amino acids. CDR3 sequence reads: CASSFIGTYTDTQYF. CDR3 in DNA: TGTGCCAGCAGCTTCATCGGGACTTACACAGATACGCAGTATTTT.

The chain couples TRBV20-1 to TRBJ1-6, with TRBD1 identical over 10 bases. Germline assignment: CDR1 DFQATT and CDR2 SNEGSKA (reference sequence). The CDR3 has 14 amino acids. Trimming took 7 bases from V and 5 from J; bases not matched to a gene: 5. CDR3 sequence reads: CSGGQGQNNSPLHF. CDR3 DNA: TGCAGTGGGGGACAGGGGCAGAATAATTCACCCCTCCACTTT.

Ten or more counts support this clonotype. The chain links TRBV7-2 to TRBJ2-5; D remains ambiguous. The CDR3 loop spans 13 amino acids. Trimming took 6 bases from V and 4 from J, leaving 12 bases between them. Germline V lookup: CDR1 SGHTA, CDR2 FQGNSA. The CDR3 reads CASRTDTRETQYF. CDR3 DNA: TGTGCCAGCAGGACCGACACCCGAGAGACCCAGTACTTC.

In its sample, this clonotype was seen many times. J is TRBJ1-2 and V is TRBV20-1; 8 bases line up with TRBD1. The CDR3 sequence is 15 residues long. Looked up from germline, CDR1 is DFQATT and CDR2 is SNEGSKA (reference sequence). V trimming: 1 base; J trimming: 8 bases; junction bases outside the gene matches: 12. The CDR3: CSARVPWQGAKGYTF. CDR3 bases: TGCAGTGCTAGAGTCCCTTGGCAGGGGGCGAAAGGCTACACCTTC.

In this sample, this clonotype turned up many times. The gene calls are TRBV7-2 and TRBJ2-1; 15 bases are a match to TRBD2. Germline loops: CDR1 SGHTA, CDR2 FQGNSA. This CDR3 comprises 17 residues. V dropped 3 bases and J dropped 9; count of bases not matched to a gene: 9. The CDR3 region has the DNA TGTGCCAGCAGCTTGACTCCGGGACTAGCGGGAGGTATTGAGCAGTTCTTC. Residues: CASSLTPGLAGGIEQFF.

About this clonotype: A junction end diverges from the germline sequence, so it may reflect a read error. The chain joins TRBV14 to TRBJ2-5; weak D call: TRBD2 (5 bases). CDR1 SGHDN and CDR2 FVKESK come from the germline V gene. The CDR3 has 11 amino acids. In nucleotides, the CDR3 is TGTGTCAGCGGACGGCCAGAGACCCAGTACTTC. Translated: CVSGRPETQYF.

This clonotype occurred once. Possible read error: a much larger clone is one base away. This chain uses TRBV3-1 with TRBJ2-5; D is perhaps TRBD2 (5 bases). CDR1 LGHDT and CDR2 YNNKEL come from the germline V gene (reference sequence). This CDR3 comprises 15 residues. This CDR3 reads CATSQAGAVWETQYF. As DNA, the CDR3 is TGTGCCACCAGCCAAGCCGGAGCGGTGTGGGAGACCCAGTACTTC.

This clonotype was picked up many times. The J gene is TRBJ2-1, the V gene TRBV11-2; D might be TRBD1 (5 bases). This CDR3 has 13 residues. Trimming removed 2 bases at V and 8 bases at J, with 10 bases between. In germline, CDR1 is SGHAT, CDR2 FQNNGV. The CDR3 bases are TGTGCCAGCAGCTTACCCCCAGGGTATGAGCAGTTCTTC. Translating it yields CASSLPPGYEQFF.

As regards this clonotype: An end of the junction differs from the germline gene, which may be a read error. This chain joins TRBV9 and TRBJ2-6; a possible D gene is TRBD1 (6 bases). CDR1 is SGDLS and CDR2 is YYNGEE in the germline V gene. CDR3 length: 14 residues. The CDR3 loop is CASSYGEGGNVLTF. The CDR3 region has the DNA TGTGCCAGCAGCTATGGGGAAGGGGGCAACGTCCTGACTTTC.

The genes are TRBV18 and TRBJ2-2, with TRBD2 identical over 14 bases. CDR3 size: 15 residues. Germline CDR1 KGHSH, CDR2 LQKENI. J was trimmed by 6 bases and V by 5 bases; bases with no gene match: 2. The CDR3 DNA sequence: TGTGCCAGCTCAACGGGACTAGCGGGAGCCGGGGAGCTGTTTTTT. The encoded protein is CASSTGLAGAGELFF.

This clonotype was observed at least ten times. V usage is TRBV7-2 and J usage is TRBJ2-7, with a tentative D call TRBD1 (6 bases). V was shortened by 8 bases and J by 0 bases, with 14 bases between the two germline ends. The CDR3 loop spans 14 amino acids. Germline loops: CDR1 SGHTA, CDR2 FQGNSA. The CDR3 is CASQRLDSSYEQYF. For the CDR3, the DNA is TGTGCCAGCCAGAGACTGGACAGCTCCTACGAGCAGTACTTC. Full variable domain (remainder filled in from reference TRBV7-2 and TRBJ2-7): GAGVSQSPSNKVTEKGKDVELRCDPISGHTALYWYRQSLGQGLEFLIYFQGNSAPDKSGLPSDRFSAERTGGSVSTLTIQRTQQEDSAVYLCASQRLDSSYEQYFGPGTRLTVT.

This clonotype has at least ten counts. The J gene is TRBJ2-1, the V gene TRBV5-1, with TRBD2 matching over 14 bases. The V segment lost 6 bases and the J segment 6 bases; nucleotides outside the gene matches: 8. The CDR3 spans 16 residues. The germline CDR1 and CDR2 sequences are SGHRS and YFSETQ. CDR3 nucleotide sequence: TGCGCCAGCACCGGGACTAGCGGGAGAGGCCTCAATGAGCAGTTCTTC. Its protein product is CASTGTSGRGLNEQFF.